This T cell receptor beta chain was identified during a study of blood T cell repertoires in COVID-19. About the study: The origin of the acute and convalescent COVID-19 samples was the United States, Italy and Spain.

The authors' processing: Cell counts per sample came from amplifying reference gene primers. Sequenced by immunoSEQ multiplex PCR; TCRdb stores in-frame clones only, minus some. V and J calls and clone size are those listed in that table; D and trimming were worked out from the DNA. Here the sample spans under 500,000 clones, roughly 89% being singletons. In germline, CDR1 is KGHSH, CDR2 LQKENI. Trimming took 3 bases from V and 2 from J, leaving 12 bases between them. This CDR3 has 15 amino acids. J is TRBJ2-3 and V is TRBV18; a possible D gene is TRBD2 (6 bases). Sequences were obtained from peripheral blood. This receptor was taken from a woman younger than 45 with acute or convalescent COVID-19. CDR3 residues: CASSPTRGLTDTQYF. The CDR3 region has the DNA TGTGCCAGCTCACCCACGAGGGGACTCACAGATACGCAGTATTTT.